This T cell receptor beta chain was recovered during a study of T cell repertoires in cytomegalovirus infection. The study's findings and limits: Dominating the ex vivo response were HLA-C-restricted CMV-specific TCR beta clonotypes.

This clonotype has only a few counts. The antigen is unknown. The CDR3 loop spans 15 amino acids. CDR1 and CDR2 from the germline V gene are LNHDA and SQIVND (reference sequence). V lost 5 bases, J lost 2 bases, and 16 bases lay in between. TCRdb re-derived calls from the reads in MiXCR, one entry per CDR3 protein. This table holds about 920,000 distinct CDR3 sequences, roughly a third found once. The material sequenced was cultured CD8+ T cells from PBMCs, taken from culture after CMV antigen stimulation. The receptor's source is a human donor in good health (CMV status not recorded). Some clones in this sample may be carry-over from other donors' samples. The chain couples TRBV19 to TRBJ2-7, with D possibly being TRBD1 or TRBD2 (5 bases each). The CDR3: CASSVGTPGTYEQYF. Written as DNA, the CDR3 is TGTGCCAGTAGTGTCGGGACCCCGGGGACCTACGAGCAGTACTTC.